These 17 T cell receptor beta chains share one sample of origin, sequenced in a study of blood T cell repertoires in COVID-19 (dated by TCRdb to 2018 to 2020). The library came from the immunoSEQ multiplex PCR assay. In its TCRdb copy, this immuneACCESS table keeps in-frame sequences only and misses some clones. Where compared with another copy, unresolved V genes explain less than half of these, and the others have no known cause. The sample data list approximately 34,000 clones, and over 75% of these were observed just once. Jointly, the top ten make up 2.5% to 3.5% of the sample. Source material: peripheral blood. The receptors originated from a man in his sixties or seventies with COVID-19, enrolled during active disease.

The CDR3 DNA sequence: TGCGCCAGCAGCTTGGTTGGGGGGTCGGATCTGCCGAGCCCATACGAGCAGTACTTC. Its translation is CASSLVGGSDLPSPYEQYF. The chain couples TRBV5-1 to TRBJ2-7; D possibly corresponds to TRBD2 (6 bases). Per the germline V gene, CDR1 is SGHRS and CDR2 is YFSETQ. Between the trimmed V and J ends, which lost 0 bases and 4 bases, there was a span of 26 bases. This CDR3 has 19 amino acids.

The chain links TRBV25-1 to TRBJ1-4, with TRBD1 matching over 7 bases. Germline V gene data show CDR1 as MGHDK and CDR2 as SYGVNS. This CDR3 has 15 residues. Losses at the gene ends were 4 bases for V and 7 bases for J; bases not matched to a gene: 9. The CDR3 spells CASSAPGGVSEKLFF. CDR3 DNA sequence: TGTGCCAGCAGTGCCCCAGGGGGAGTGAGTGAAAAACTGTTTTTT.

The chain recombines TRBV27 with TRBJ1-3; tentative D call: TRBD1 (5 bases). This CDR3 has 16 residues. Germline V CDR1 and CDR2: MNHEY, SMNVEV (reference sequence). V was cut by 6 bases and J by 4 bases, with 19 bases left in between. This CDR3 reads CASSSAGGGTGNTIYF. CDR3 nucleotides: TGTGCCAGCAGCTCCGCCGGGGGGGGAACAGGAAACACCATATATTTT.

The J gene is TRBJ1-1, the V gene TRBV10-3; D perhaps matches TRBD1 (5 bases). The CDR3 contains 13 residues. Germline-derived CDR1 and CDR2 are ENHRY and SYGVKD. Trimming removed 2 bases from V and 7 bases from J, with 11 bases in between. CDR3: CAISEDRQFEAFF. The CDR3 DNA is TGTGCCATCAGTGAGGACAGACAGTTTGAAGCTTTCTTT.

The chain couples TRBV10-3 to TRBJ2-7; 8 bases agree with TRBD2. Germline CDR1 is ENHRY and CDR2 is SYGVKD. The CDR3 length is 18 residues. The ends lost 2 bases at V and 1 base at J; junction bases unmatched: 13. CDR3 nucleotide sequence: TGTGCCATCAGTGAGAACTCTTTGCGGAGCGGGAGTTCCTACGAGCAGTACTTC. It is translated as CAISENSLRSGSSYEQYF.

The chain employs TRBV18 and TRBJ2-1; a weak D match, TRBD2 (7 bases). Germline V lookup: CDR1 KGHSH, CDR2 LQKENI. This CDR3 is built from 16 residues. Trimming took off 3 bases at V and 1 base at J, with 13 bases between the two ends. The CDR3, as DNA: TGTGCCAGCTCACCCCCAAGGGGGGGATCCTACAATGAGCAGTTCTTC. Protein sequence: CASSPPRGGSYNEQFF.

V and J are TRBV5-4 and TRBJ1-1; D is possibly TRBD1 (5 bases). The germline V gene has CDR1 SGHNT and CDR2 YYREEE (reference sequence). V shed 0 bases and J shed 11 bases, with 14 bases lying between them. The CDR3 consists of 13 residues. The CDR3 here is CASSLGQKVDAFF. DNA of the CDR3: TGTGCCAGCAGCTTGGGACAGAAGGTGGACGCTTTCTTT.

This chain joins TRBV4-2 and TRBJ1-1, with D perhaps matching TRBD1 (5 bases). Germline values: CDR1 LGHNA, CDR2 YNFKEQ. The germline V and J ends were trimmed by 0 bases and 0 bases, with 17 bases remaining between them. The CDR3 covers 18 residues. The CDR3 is CASSQETMSVGLNTEAFF. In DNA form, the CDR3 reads TGTGCCAGCAGCCAAGAAACAATGTCGGTGGGGCTGAACACTGAAGCTTTCTTT.

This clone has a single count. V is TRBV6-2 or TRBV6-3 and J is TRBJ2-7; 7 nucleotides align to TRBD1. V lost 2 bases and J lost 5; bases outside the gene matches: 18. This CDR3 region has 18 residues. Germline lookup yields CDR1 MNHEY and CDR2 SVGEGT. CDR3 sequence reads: CASSYGTAYDFIGNEQYF. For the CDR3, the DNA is TGTGCCAGCAGTTACGGGACAGCGTACGATTTCATCGGCAACGAGCAGTACTTC.

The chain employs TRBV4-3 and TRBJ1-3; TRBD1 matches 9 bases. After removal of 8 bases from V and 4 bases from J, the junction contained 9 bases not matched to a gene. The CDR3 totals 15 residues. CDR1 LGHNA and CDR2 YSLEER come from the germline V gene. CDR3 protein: CASAPEGQGGNTIYF. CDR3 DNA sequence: TGCGCCAGCGCTCCCGAGGGACAGGGAGGAAACACCATATATTTT.

The CDR3 loop reads CASSLNSGSASYEQYF. CDR3 in DNA: TGCGCCAGCAGCTTAAATAGCGGGAGTGCGTCCTACGAGCAGTACTTC. J is TRBJ2-7 and V is TRBV5-1, with 9 bases matching TRBD2. There are 16 residues in the CDR3. Germline CDR1 reads SGHRS; CDR2 reads YFSETQ. After removal of 2 bases from V and 1 base from J, the junction contained 7 bases not matched to a gene.

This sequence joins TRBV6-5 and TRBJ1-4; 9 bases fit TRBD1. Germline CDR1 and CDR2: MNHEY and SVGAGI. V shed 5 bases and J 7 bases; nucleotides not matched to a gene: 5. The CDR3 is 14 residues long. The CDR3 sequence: CASSPTGGIEKLFF. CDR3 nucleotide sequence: TGTGCCAGCAGTCCCACAGGGGGCATTGAAAAACTGTTTTTT.

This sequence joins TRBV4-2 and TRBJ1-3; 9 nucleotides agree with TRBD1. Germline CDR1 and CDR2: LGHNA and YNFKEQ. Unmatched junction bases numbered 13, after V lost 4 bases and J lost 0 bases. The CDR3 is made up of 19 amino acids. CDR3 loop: CASSLSSPGTGSSGNTIYF. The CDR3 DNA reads TGTGCCAGCAGCCTATCGAGTCCCGGGACAGGGAGCTCTGGAAACACCATATATTTT.

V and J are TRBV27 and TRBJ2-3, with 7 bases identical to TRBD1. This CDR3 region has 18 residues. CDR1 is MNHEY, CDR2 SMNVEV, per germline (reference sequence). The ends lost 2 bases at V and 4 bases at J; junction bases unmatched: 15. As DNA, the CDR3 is TGTGCCAGCAGTTTAGCAGGACTCAGGGCAGGGGGTTCAGATACGCAGTATTTT. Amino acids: CASSLAGLRAGGSDTQYF.

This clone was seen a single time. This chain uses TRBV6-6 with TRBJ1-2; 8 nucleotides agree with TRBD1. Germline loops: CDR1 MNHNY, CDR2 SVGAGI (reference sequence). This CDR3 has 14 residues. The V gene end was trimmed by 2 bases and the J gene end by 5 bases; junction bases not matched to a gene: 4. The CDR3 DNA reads TGTGCCAGCAGTTACGGGACAGGCGGGTATGGCTACACCTTC. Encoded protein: CASSYGTGGYGYTF.

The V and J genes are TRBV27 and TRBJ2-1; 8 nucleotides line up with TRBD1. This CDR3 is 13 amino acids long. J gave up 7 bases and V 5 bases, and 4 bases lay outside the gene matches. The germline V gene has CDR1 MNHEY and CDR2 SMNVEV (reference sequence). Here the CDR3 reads CASSRTGPNEQFF. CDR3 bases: TGTGCCAGCAGTAGGACAGGGCCGAATGAGCAGTTCTTC.

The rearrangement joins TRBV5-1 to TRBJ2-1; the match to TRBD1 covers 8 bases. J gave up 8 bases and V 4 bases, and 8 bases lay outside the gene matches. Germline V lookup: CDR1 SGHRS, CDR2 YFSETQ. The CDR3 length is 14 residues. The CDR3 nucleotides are TGCGCCAGCAGCCAGACCCAGGGGGCCTATGAGCAGTTCTTC. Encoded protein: CASSQTQGAYEQFF.